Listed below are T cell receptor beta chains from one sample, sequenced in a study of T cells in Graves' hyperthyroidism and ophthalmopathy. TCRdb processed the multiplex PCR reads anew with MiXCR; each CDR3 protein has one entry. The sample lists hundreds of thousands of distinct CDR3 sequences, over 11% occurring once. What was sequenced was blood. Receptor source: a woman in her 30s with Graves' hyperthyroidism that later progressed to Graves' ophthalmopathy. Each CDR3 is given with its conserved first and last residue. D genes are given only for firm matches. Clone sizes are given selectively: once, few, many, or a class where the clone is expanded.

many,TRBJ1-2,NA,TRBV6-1,CASSRPGRKDYGYTF,TGTGCCAGCAGTCGACCGGGACGGAAAGATTATGGCTACACCTTC
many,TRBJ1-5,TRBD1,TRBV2,CASSEDLQGPSQPQHF,TGTGCCAGCAGTGAAGATCTACAGGGGCCTTCTCAGCCCCAGCATTTT
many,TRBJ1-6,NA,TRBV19,CASSIAGRRDGNSSPLHF,TGTGCCAGTAGTATAGCCGGGAGGCGAGACGGGAATAGTTCACCCCTCCACTTT
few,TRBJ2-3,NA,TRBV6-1,CASRGWPSTDTQYF,TGTGCCAGCAGAGGATGGCCTAGCACAGATACGCAGTATTTT
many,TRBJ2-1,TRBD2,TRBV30,CAYDSGASGRYNEQFF,TGTGCTTATGATAGTGGGGCTAGCGGGAGGTACAATGAGCAGTTCTTC
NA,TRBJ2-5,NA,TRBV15,CATSPPGRLSETQYF,TGTGCCACCAGCCCCCCCGGGAGACTTTCAGAGACCCAGTACTTC
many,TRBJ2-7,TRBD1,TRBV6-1,CASSWDRGHYEQYF,TGTGCCAGCTCTTGGGACAGGGGGCACTACGAGCAGTACTTC
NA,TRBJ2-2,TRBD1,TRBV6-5,CASSYWGTGDTGELFF,TGTGCCAGCAGTTACTGGGGGACAGGGGACACCGGGGAGCTGTTTTTT
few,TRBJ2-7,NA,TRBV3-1,CASSQDWGGGRKSSYEQYF,TGTGCCAGCAGCCAAGATTGGGGAGGGGGCAGGAAGAGCTCCTACGAGCAGTACTTC
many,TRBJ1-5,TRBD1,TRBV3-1,CASSLGTGGTQPQHF,TGTGCCAGCAGCCTCGGGACAGGGGGCACTCAGCCCCAGCATTTT
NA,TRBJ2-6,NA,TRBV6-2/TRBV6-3,CASSYYPGQPSSGGNVLTF,TGTGCCAGCAGTTATTATCCGGGACAACCATCCTCTGGGGGCAACGTCCTGACTTTC
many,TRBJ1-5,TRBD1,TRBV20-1,CSASNSRDSLNQPQHF,TGCAGTGCTTCAAACAGCCGGGACAGCCTTAATCAGCCCCAGCATTTT
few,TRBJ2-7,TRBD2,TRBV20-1,CSASPALAGYYEQYF,TGCAGTGCTTCCCCTGCACTAGCGGGGTACTACGAGCAGTACTTC
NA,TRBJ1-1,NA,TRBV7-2,CASSSAPSTEAFF,TGTGCCAGCAGCTCCGCCCCGAGCACTGAAGCTTTCTTT
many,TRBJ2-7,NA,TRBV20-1,CSAVSAVPSYEQYF,TGCAGTGCGGTCTCGGCCGTTCCCTCGTACGAGCAGTACTTC
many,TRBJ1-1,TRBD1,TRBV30,CAWSVQQGRAFF,TGTGCCTGGAGTGTACAACAGGGGAGAGCTTTCTTT
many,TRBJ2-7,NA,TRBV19,CASSPWTESEQYF,TGTGCCAGTAGTCCCTGGACGGAGTCCGAGCAGTACTTC
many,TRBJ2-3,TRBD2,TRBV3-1,CASGSGGTRRSGTQYF,TGTGCCAGCGGGAGCGGGGGGACTAGGAGATCCGGTACGCAGTATTTT
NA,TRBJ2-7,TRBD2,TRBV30,CAWSSRTSGGEQYF,TGTGCCTGGAGTTCGCGGACTAGCGGGGGCGAGCAGTACTTC
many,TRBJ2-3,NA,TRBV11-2,CASSYSGVDTQYF,TGTGCCAGCAGCTATAGTGGGGTAGATACGCAGTATTTT
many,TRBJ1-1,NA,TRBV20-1,CSARRQVNTEAFF,TGCAGTGCGAGACGTCAGGTGAACACTGAAGCTTTCTTT
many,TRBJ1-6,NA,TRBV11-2,CASSLTLGGGSPLHF,TGTGCCAGCAGCTTAACCCTGGGAGGGGGATCACCCCTCCACTTT
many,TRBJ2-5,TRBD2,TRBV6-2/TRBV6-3,CASTQLAGGQETQYF,TGTGCCAGCACCCAACTAGCGGGAGGCCAAGAGACCCAGTACTTC
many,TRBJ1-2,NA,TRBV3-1,CASTPARTTFYGYTF,TGTGCCAGCACCCCCGCCCGGACAACTTTCTATGGCTACACCTTC
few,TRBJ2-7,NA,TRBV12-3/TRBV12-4,CASNTGNVAYEQYF,TGTGCCAGCAACACAGGGAACGTCGCCTACGAGCAGTACTTC
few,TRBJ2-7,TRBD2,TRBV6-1,CASSGIAGEGYEQYF,TGTGCCAGCAGTGGCATAGCGGGAGAGGGATACGAGCAGTACTTC
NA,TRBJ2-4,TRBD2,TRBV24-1,CATSDSGRAYF,TGTGCCACCAGTGATTCTGGGAGGGCGTACTTC
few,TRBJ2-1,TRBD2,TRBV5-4,CASSLGLAGGPMSSYNEQFF,TGTGCCAGCAGCTTGGGACTAGCGGGAGGGCCGATGAGCTCCTACAATGAGCAGTTCTTC
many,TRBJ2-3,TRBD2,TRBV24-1,CATSDAYLAGFTDTQYF,TGTGCCACCAGTGATGCTTACCTAGCGGGGTTCACAGATACGCAGTATTTT
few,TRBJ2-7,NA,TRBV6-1,CASSEERVGSYEQYF,TGTGCCAGCAGTGAAGAGAGGGTAGGGTCCTACGAGCAGTACTTC
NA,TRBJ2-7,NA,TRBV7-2,CASSRERAEQYF,TGTGCCAGCAGCAGAGAGAGGGCCGAGCAGTACTTC
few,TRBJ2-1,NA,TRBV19,CASLAYNEQFF,TGTGCCAGTCTAGCCTACAATGAGCAGTTCTTC
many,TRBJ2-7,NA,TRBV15,CATSRDQGTFYEQYF,TGTGCCACCAGCAGAGATCAGGGAACCTTCTACGAGCAGTACTTC
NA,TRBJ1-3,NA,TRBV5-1,CASSPRNAGNTIYF,TGCGCCAGCAGCCCCAGAAACGCCGGAAACACCATATATTTT
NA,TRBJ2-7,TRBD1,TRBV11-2,CASSLKTGPYEQHF,TGTGCCAGCAGCTTGAAGACAGGGCCGTACGAGCAGCACTTC
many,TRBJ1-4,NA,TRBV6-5,CASSYRGRTNEKLFF,TGTGCCAGCAGTTATCGGGGCAGAACTAATGAAAAACTGTTTTTT
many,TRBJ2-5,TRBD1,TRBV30,CAWSLTGGSETQYF,TGTGCCTGGAGTTTAACAGGGGGTTCCGAGACCCAGTACTTC
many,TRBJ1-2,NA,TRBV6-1,CASRPDGNYGYTF,TGTGCCAGCAGACCCGACGGGAACTATGGCTACACCTTC
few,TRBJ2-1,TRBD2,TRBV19,CASTSGTSGSAHNEQFF,TGTGCCAGTACCTCCGGGACTAGCGGGAGCGCCCACAATGAGCAGTTCTTC
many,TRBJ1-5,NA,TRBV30,CAWSVVDSNQPQHF,TGTGCCTGGAGTGTAGTAGATAGCAATCAGCCCCAGCATTTT
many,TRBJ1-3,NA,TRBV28,CASSSEGGGNTIYF,TGTGCCAGCAGTTCCGAAGGGGGTGGGAACACCATATATTTT
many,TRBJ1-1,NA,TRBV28,CASSLRTELNTEAFF,TGTGCCAGCAGTCTGAGGACAGAGCTGAACACTGAAGCTTTCTTT
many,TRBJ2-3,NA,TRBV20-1,CSAIRQAGTGTDTQYF,TGCAGTGCCATACGACAGGCGGGTACCGGCACAGATACGCAGTATTTT
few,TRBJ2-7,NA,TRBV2,CASGREDF,TGTGCCAGCGGCCGAGAGGACTTC
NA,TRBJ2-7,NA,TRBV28,CAGGGLVFYEQYF,TGTGCCGGCGGAGGGCTAGTCTTCTACGAGCAGTACTTC
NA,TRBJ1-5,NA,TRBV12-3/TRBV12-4,CATAGPNQPQHF,TGTGCCACCGCAGGGCCCAATCAGCCCCAGCATTTT